This TCR beta chain is from a study of response to subunit inactivated influenza vaccine. Whole-study results and caveats: The authors suggested that few new T cells are recruited per seasonal influenza vaccination.

One entry per CDR3 protein, called by TCRdb with MiXCR from the RT-PCR reads. The profile shows 550,000 to 800,000 distinct CDR3 sequences, 11% to 15% of them singletons. Remarks on this clonotype: Its antigen is currently unknown.

The sequence was obtained from a man aged 45-65 years who received an inactivated influenza vaccine. Sequencing used PBMCs from blood, obtained 14 days before vaccination.

CDR3 DNA: TGTGCCAGCAGCCTGGGGACAGGTTACCTGAATGCTGAAGCTTTCTTT. Translating gives CASSLGTGYLNAEAFF. The gene calls are TRBV11-2 and TRBJ1-1, with 8 bases identical to TRBD1. Germline CDR1 and CDR2: SGHAT and FQNNGV. J lost 6 bases, V lost 5 bases, and 14 bases had no gene match. The CDR3 length is 16 residues.